The 28 T cell receptor beta chains listed next were all sequenced from one sample in a study of T cells in localized non-small cell lung cancer. Sequencing was performed with immunoSEQ multiplex PCR; in TCRdb, only in-frame clones are kept and a portion is missing. The sample gives approximately 20,000 clones, over 75% of which show up once; more than 15% is in the top ten. Material: PBMCs, obtained before any cancer treatment. The source is a woman aged 40-69 years with stage II squamous cell lung carcinoma.

V usage is TRBV2 and J usage is TRBJ2-7; D tentatively fits TRBD1 or TRBD2 (6 bases each). V lost 4 bases to trimming and J lost 3 bases, with 10 bases between them. From germline, CDR1 is SNHLY and CDR2 FYNNEI. This CDR3 comprises 13 residues. CDR3 DNA: TGTGCCAGCAGTGCAGGAGGGGGCTACGAGCAGTACTTC. As protein: CASSAGGGYEQYF.

This clone was counted a few times. The chain employs TRBV30 and TRBJ2-7, with D perhaps TRBD2 (6 bases). Germline V lookup: CDR1 GTSNPN, CDR2 SVGIG (reference sequence). CDR3 length: 12 amino acids. V was cut by 0 bases and J by 6 bases, with 9 bases left in between. This CDR3 is CAWSVVGGEQYF. Written as DNA, the CDR3 is TGTGCCTGGAGTGTAGTCGGGGGCGAGCAGTACTTC.

The rearrangement joins TRBV27 to TRBJ1-5; D gene ambiguous. Germline V gene lookup returns CDR1 MNHEY and CDR2 SMNVEV (reference sequence). Trimming took off 0 bases at V and 6 bases at J, with 6 bases between the two ends. The CDR3 consists of 13 residues. CDR3 sequence reads: CASSLSRSQPQHF. For the CDR3, the DNA is TGTGCCAGCAGTTTATCAAGGTCTCAGCCCCAGCATTTT.

The V call is TRBV6-1, the J call TRBJ1-1; D may be TRBD1 (6 bases). The ends were cut back, 7 bases at V and 6 bases at J, with 15 bases in the middle. Germline values: CDR1 MNHNS, CDR2 SASEGT. The CDR3 loop spans 13 amino acids. CDR3 sequence: CASNLDRSAEAFF. The CDR3 nucleotides read TGTGCCAGCAACCTCGACAGGTCGGCTGAAGCTTTCTTT.

This sequence joins TRBV28 and TRBJ1-5; D unresolved. From germline, CDR1 is MDHEN and CDR2 SYDVKM. This CDR3 spans 12 amino acids. V was cut by 6 bases and J by 0 bases, with 3 bases left in between. The CDR3 protein is CASRPSNQPQHF. As DNA, the CDR3 is TGTGCCAGCAGACCTAGCAATCAGCCCCAGCATTTT.

There are a few counts of this clone. V is TRBV6-1 and J is TRBJ2-1; 9 bases map to TRBD1. The CDR3 totals 15 residues. Per germline, CDR1 MNHNS and CDR2 SASEGT. Trimming cost V 6 bases and J 5 bases; bases outside gene matches: 8. The CDR3 sequence is CASSKGQGKNNEQFF. The CDR3 DNA reads as TGTGCCAGCAGCAAAGGACAGGGGAAGAACAATGAGCAGTTCTTC.

The V gene is TRBV18, the J gene TRBJ2-7; 9 bases are a match to TRBD1. This CDR3 region has 15 residues. Per germline, CDR1 KGHSH and CDR2 LQKENI. J lost 5 bases, V lost 2 bases, and 7 bases had no gene match. CDR3 DNA sequence: TGTGCCAGCTCACCAAGGGGACAGGGCAGCGACGAGCAGTACTTC. Its translation is CASSPRGQGSDEQYF.

The chain is built from TRBV9 and TRBJ2-3; 10 bases line up with TRBD2. This CDR3 is 16 amino acids long. With V trimmed by 0 bases and J by 2 bases, 3 bases remained unmatched. The germline gives CDR1 SGDLS, CDR2 YYNGEE. The CDR3 protein is CASSVELAGHTDTQYF. CDR3 nucleotide sequence: TGTGCCAGCAGCGTAGAACTAGCGGGACACACAGATACGCAGTATTTT.

The rearrangement uses TRBV9 and TRBJ1-2; a weak D match, TRBD1 (6 bases). The length of the CDR3 is 16 residues. The V gene lost 0 bases and the J gene lost 7 bases, with 19 bases spanning the gap. Germline CDR1 and CDR2: SGDLS and YYNGEE. The CDR3 DNA reads as TGTGCCAGCAGCGTAGCGAGAACAGGGTCGAGGGGTGGCTACACCTTC. It specifies CASSVARTGSRGGYTF.

The V call is TRBV5-6, the J call TRBJ2-7, with 7 positions matching TRBD1. V trimming: 4 bases; J trimming: 1 base; junction bases outside the gene matches: 8. Germline V gene data show CDR1 as SGHDT and CDR2 as YYEEEE. The CDR3 extends over 15 amino acids. CDR3 DNA sequence: TGTGCCAGCAGCCTTGGGACAGTTTATTCCTACGAGCAGTACTTC. Amino acid sequence: CASSLGTVYSYEQYF. The full variable domain, completed using reference TRBV5-6 and TRBJ2-7, is DAGVTQSPTHLIKTRGQQVTLRCSPKSGHDTVSWYQQALGQGPQFIFQYYEEEERQRGNFPDRFSGHQFPNYSSELNVNALLLGDSALYLCASSLGTVYSYEQYFGPGTRLTVT.

The chain recombines TRBV5-5 with TRBJ1-4, with 7 bases aligning to TRBD1. J gave up 5 bases and V 4 bases, and 8 bases lay outside the gene matches. Germline CDR1 reads SGHKS; CDR2 reads YYEKEE (reference sequence). There are 15 residues in the CDR3. For the CDR3, the DNA is TGTGCCAGCAGCAAGGGGGCAGGGCCGAATGAAAAACTGTTTTTT. This codes for CASSKGAGPNEKLFF.

The chain joins TRBV5-1 to TRBJ2-3; D might be TRBD2 (6 bases). Trimming cost V 6 bases and J 0 bases, with 8 bases left between them. From germline, CDR1 is SGHRS and CDR2 YFSETQ. CDR3 size: 13 residues. In DNA, the CDR3 is TGCGCCAGCAACGGGGGAAGCACAGATACGCAGTATTTT. This sequence encodes CASNGGSTDTQYF.

This clone is a singleton in its sample. The rearrangement joins TRBV19 to TRBJ1-5, with TRBD1 matching over 10 bases. This CDR3 comprises 16 residues. V dropped 1 base and J dropped 6; count of bases not matched to a gene: 6. The germline V gene encodes CDR1 LNHDA and CDR2 SQIVND (reference sequence). The CDR3 spells CASSIGGGQGSQPQHF. The CDR3 DNA is TGTGCCAGTAGTATAGGAGGGGGACAGGGGTCTCAGCCCCAGCATTTT.

The chain couples TRBV19 to TRBJ2-3; TRBD2 matches at 7 bases. Germline V gene data show CDR1 as LNHDA and CDR2 as SQIVND (reference sequence). J lost 4 bases, V lost 5 bases, and 6 bases had no gene match. The CDR3 is 14 residues long. The CDR3 DNA sequence: TGTGCCAGTAGTTTGGGGGAGGGCCCAGATACGCAGTATTTT. Translated, it gives CASSLGEGPDTQYF.

The chain joins TRBV7-2 to TRBJ1-2, with 7 bases lining up with TRBD1. This CDR3 is built from 14 residues. Trimming removed 5 bases from V and 4 bases from J; junction bases left unmatched: 7. Germline V gives CDR1 SGHTA, CDR2 FQGNSA. CDR3 region: CASSGNGQVYGYTF. In DNA form, the CDR3 reads TGTGCCAGCAGCGGAAACGGACAGGTCTATGGCTACACCTTC.

The J gene is TRBJ2-3, the V gene TRBV11-1; D may match TRBD1 or TRBD2 (5 bases each). Germline V gene lookup returns CDR1 SGHAT and CDR2 FQDESV (reference sequence). This CDR3 contains 13 residues. V was cut by 5 bases and J by 6 bases, with 12 bases left in between. CDR3 nucleotides: TGTGCCAGCAGCCACCCCGGGGACGATACGCAGTATTTT. As protein: CASSHPGDDTQYF.

The chain couples TRBV2 to TRBJ1-5, with TRBD1 matching over 9 bases. CDR1 and CDR2 from the germline V gene are SNHLY and FYNNEI. V lost 7 bases and J lost 0; bases outside the gene matches: 7. This CDR3 comprises 16 residues. CDR3 amino acids: CASTDRGFFSNQPQHF. CDR3 nucleotides: TGTGCCAGCACTGACAGGGGGTTTTTTAGCAATCAGCCCCAGCATTTT.

V gene TRBV2 combines with J gene TRBJ2-7; 8 bases match TRBD2. Per germline, CDR1 SNHLY and CDR2 FYNNEI. V was clipped by 6 bases and J by 5 bases; unmatched bases: 6. This CDR3 spans 13 amino acids. The CDR3 loop is CASRRGGPDEQYF. As DNA, the CDR3 is TGTGCCAGCAGACGCGGGGGGCCCGACGAGCAGTACTTC.

The rearrangement joins TRBV2 to TRBJ2-5; D gene unclear. The V end lost 8 bases, the J end lost 5 bases, and 9 bases lay between the germline ends. Looked up from germline, CDR1 is SNHLY and CDR2 is FYNNEI. This CDR3 region has 11 residues. CDR3 nucleotide sequence: TGTGCCAGCTCAAGAGAGGAGACCCAGTACTTC. Translating gives CASSREETQYF.

The CDR3 region is CASSEETGPFGTGQPQHF. In DNA form, the CDR3 reads TGCGCCAGCAGTGAGGAGACAGGGCCCTTCGGAACGGGACAGCCCCAGCATTTT. The rearrangement joins TRBV10-1 to TRBJ1-5, with 7 bases that match TRBD1. J gave up 7 bases and V 2 bases, and 17 bases lay outside the gene matches. Germline CDR1 and CDR2: WNHNN and SYGVQD (reference sequence). The CDR3 consists of 18 residues.

This clone was detected only once. The V and J genes are TRBV7-3 and TRBJ2-1; 9 nucleotides agree with TRBD1. In germline, CDR1 is SGHTA, CDR2 FQGTGA. Losses at the gene ends were 5 bases for V and 6 bases for J; bases not matched to a gene: 8. The CDR3 consists of 15 residues. The CDR3 region is CASSPSGTGFNEQFF. CDR3 DNA sequence: TGTGCCAGCAGCCCCTCGGGGACAGGGTTCAATGAGCAGTTCTTC.

V usage is TRBV5-4 and J usage is TRBJ2-3; possibly TRBD2 for D (6 bases). The germline V gene has CDR1 SGHNT and CDR2 YYREEE (reference sequence). Trimming removed 2 bases from V and 7 bases from J, with 17 bases in between. The CDR3 runs 15 residues. As DNA, the CDR3 is TGTGCCAGCAGCTTTTTGGGGGGTGGTGGAAATACGCAGTATTTT. It encodes CASSFLGGGGNTQYF.

This chain joins TRBV7-9 and TRBJ2-3; perhaps TRBD2 as D (5 bases). The CDR3 extends over 16 amino acids. Germline V gene data show CDR1 as SEHNR and CDR2 as FQNEAQ (reference sequence). Trimming left V 3 bases short and J 6 bases short, with 19 bases between. CDR3 residues: CASSFSLAGPRDTQYF. CDR3 nucleotide sequence: TGTGCCAGCAGCTTTTCGCTAGCCGGCCCCCGGGATACGCAGTATTTT.

J is TRBJ2-1 and V is TRBV5-4, with 12 bases lining up with TRBD2. The germline V gene encodes CDR1 SGHNT and CDR2 YYREEE (reference sequence). The V segment lost 0 bases and the J segment 12 bases; nucleotides outside the gene matches: 7. This CDR3 spans 15 amino acids. The CDR3 loop is CASSLELAGGGGQFF. CDR3 nucleotide sequence: TGTGCCAGCAGCTTGGAACTAGCGGGAGGAGGGGGGCAGTTCTTC.

A remark on this clone: One junction end disagrees with the germline gene, perhaps due to a read error. The chain uses TRBV10-3 and TRBJ2-2; D gene unclear. Germline CDR1 ENHRY, CDR2 SYGVKD. The CDR3 loop spans 16 amino acids. CDR3 region: CAVSDFGVDYTGELFF. CDR3 nucleotides: TGTGCCGTCAGTGATTTTGGGGTAGATTACACCGGGGAGCTGTTTTTT.

The V call is TRBV27, the J call TRBJ2-5; D might be TRBD1 (6 bases). Between the trimmed V and J ends, which lost 0 bases and 11 bases, there was a span of 16 bases. CDR3 length: 14 residues. In germline, CDR1 is MNHEY, CDR2 SMNVEV (reference sequence). This CDR3 is CASSLSAGAPFQYF. In nucleotides, the CDR3 is TGTGCCAGCAGTTTATCGGCAGGGGCCCCCTTTCAGTACTTC.

This chain joins TRBV7-2 and TRBJ2-3, with no clear D. Trimming cost V 2 bases and J 4 bases, with 7 bases left between them. Germline lookup yields CDR1 SGHTA and CDR2 FQGNSA. The CDR3 runs to 13 residues. The CDR3 nucleotides are TGTGCCAGCAGCTTAATGATGGCAGATACGCAGTATTTT. It encodes CASSLMMADTQYF. Combining the CDR3 with reference TRBV7-2 and TRBJ2-3 gives the whole variable domain GAGVSQSPSNKVTEKGKDVELRCDPISGHTALYWYRQSLGQGLEFLIYFQGNSAPDKSGLPSDRFSAERTGGSVSTLTIQRTQQEDSAVYLCASSLMMADTQYFGPGTRLTVL.

By share, this clone counts as medium-sized. V and J are TRBV5-1 and TRBJ2-7; D uncertain. V lost 9 bases to trimming and J lost 6 bases, with 7 bases between them. Germline V gene lookup returns CDR1 SGHRS and CDR2 YFSETQ. The CDR3 runs to 9 residues. This CDR3 reads CAIPLEQYF. The CDR3 DNA reads as TGCGCCATCCCCCTCGAGCAGTACTTC.